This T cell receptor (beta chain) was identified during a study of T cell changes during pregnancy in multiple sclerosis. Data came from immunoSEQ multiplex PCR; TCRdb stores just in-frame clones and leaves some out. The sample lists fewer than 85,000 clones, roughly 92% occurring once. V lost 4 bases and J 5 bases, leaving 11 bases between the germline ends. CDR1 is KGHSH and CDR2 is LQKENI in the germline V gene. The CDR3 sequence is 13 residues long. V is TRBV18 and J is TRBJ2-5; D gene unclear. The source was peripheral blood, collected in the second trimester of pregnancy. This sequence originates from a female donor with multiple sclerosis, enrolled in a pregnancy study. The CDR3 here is CASSLNNGETQYF. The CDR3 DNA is TGTGCCAGCTCACTCAACAACGGGGAGACCCAGTACTTC.